The T cell receptor beta chain described here comes from a study of radiotherapy plus CTLA-4 blockade in lung cancer. Profiling relied on immunoSEQ multiplex PCR, and the TCRdb table lists in-frame clones only, not all of them. The repertoire has some 50,000 clones, 65% to 80% of them found once; the top ten carry 2.5% to 4%. The CDR3 is made up of 14 amino acids. Germline trimming cut 5 bases from V and 2 bases from J; bases unmatched to any gene: 3. In germline, CDR1 is LNHDA, CDR2 SQIVND (reference sequence). The chain uses TRBV19 and TRBJ2-3; TRBD1 agrees at 8 bases. The sample was peripheral blood, taken from a patient treated with radiotherapy plus ipilimumab. The sequence came from a human donor with non-small cell lung cancer who had a partial response to radiotherapy plus ipilimumab. The CDR3 coding sequence is TGTGCCAGTAGTGCGGACAGGGACACAGATACGCAGTATTTT. This gives the protein CASSADRDTDTQYF.